This TCR beta chain derives from a study of T cells in women clearing cervical HPV infection (dated by TCRdb to between 2017 and 2018). Regarding the complete study: The cases were under 30 women with histologically confirmed HPV16-related CIN3 or worse, and 2 of these cases were invasive cancers. HLA typing was available for only a few women, so HLA type could not be excluded as a confounder. Five blinded duplicates per group were added as quality controls, giving 60 or so samples: 50 participants and roughly ten replicates. Case blood was taken at the visit when the lesion was first identified, whereas control blood was taken when infection was no longer detected. The 20 to 25 controls were women who cleared a single incident HPV16 infection within 12 months without developing precancer or cancer. In the parent cohort, 9,500 to 13,000 women aged 18 or older were enrolled in Guanacaste, Costa Rica, during about 1993 to 1995 and then followed for less than 8 years. For cases, a median interval of approximately 150 days, with an interquartile range of 90 to 200 days, was observed between lesion detection and blood sampling. This exploratory proof-of-principle case-control study, nested within the Guanacaste HPV Natural History Study in Costa Rica, compared TCR repertoires among women with different cervical HPV16 outcomes. Cases and controls were matched on age within five years and on year of sample collection. Cases had a median age of approximately 32 years compared with 38 to 40 for controls, and baseline characteristics showed no significant differences between the groups.

As concerns this clone: The target of this receptor is not known. The missing CDR3 end, 3 residues past where the read stops, is filled in from the germline J gene.

Per the germline V gene (reference sequence), GTSNPN is the CDR1 and SVGIG is the CDR2. V gives up 0 bases and J gives up 7 bases, and the segment between their germline ends measures 4 bases. The CDR3 covers 12 residues, taking in both the cysteine and the phenylalanine. Of the CDR3's DNA, 27 bases were read; they are in frame from base 1. The immunoSEQ assay used multiplex PCR to amplify TCR beta CDR3 regions from an average of approximately 1,100 ng of genomic DNA per sample. To correct primer bias, the assay used a complete synthetic TCR repertoire to set an amplification baseline. Amplicons were sequenced on the Illumina platform. The study's processing was this. Sequence errors were corrected by clustering with frequency ratios and a modified nearest-neighbor algorithm, and the sequences were then analyzed in the immunoSEQ Analyzer using IMGT gene definitions. At each rarefaction depth, TCR richness and evenness were averaged across 20 rarefaction repeats, and samples with fewer sequences than that depth were excluded. Relative abundances of V, D and J genes were compared between groups using Wilcoxon rank sum tests, with FDR correction applied. For the blinded duplicates, the intraclass correlation was roughly 96% for TCR richness and averaged 76.4% across more than 60 gene segments. The table comes from immuneACCESS by way of TCRdb, which keeps in-frame sequences with V and J called. Part of the clones is missing from these tables; in studies checked, under half for an unresolved V gene and the rest for unknown reasons. V and J calls and clone size are copied from that table; D and trimming were computed from the DNA. Per the sample table, the count is some 37,000 clones. The ten largest clones add up to roughly 3.7% of the sample.

What the work shows at the level of the full study, not this receptor alone: Whether associations preceded infection or resulted from infection could not be shown with the cross-sectional design, and effector/memory subsets and HPV-specific T cells were not isolated. TCR repertoire richness was significantly higher in CIN3+ cases than in controls across sequencing depths, while evenness did not differ. By combining richness with V gene abundances, random forest classifiers separated cases from controls with an estimated AUC of 0.75 to 0.85. T-cell numbers per sample were unknown, so richness differences could reflect varying T-cell content rather than repertoire biology. Lower TRBV6-7 relative abundance was observed in cases than in controls (around 0.1% versus 0.15%; Bonferroni P = 0.0008).

Every participant had a single incident cervical HPV16 infection, and women with prevalent HPV16 infections were excluded. Cervical HPV DNA was detected with MY09/MY11 PCR, and genotyping was done by dot-blot hybridization. Fifteen mL of heparinized blood were centrifuged, and the buffy coat was split into aliquots, frozen at -30 degrees C, and then kept at -80 degrees C. QIAGEN kits were used to extract genomic DNA from buffy coat specimens. The V and J segments used are TRBV30 and TRBJ1-6; no confident D gene assignment can be made. This TCR was sampled from a woman aged 18 to 69 with a cervical HPV16 infection that either progressed to CIN3+ or cleared (not recorded which). The specimen was blood buffy coat. The DNA read from the CDR3 is TGTGCCTGGAGTGTAGGCAATTCACCC. It codes for CAWSVGNSP. The entire CDR3 is CAWSVGNSPLHF.